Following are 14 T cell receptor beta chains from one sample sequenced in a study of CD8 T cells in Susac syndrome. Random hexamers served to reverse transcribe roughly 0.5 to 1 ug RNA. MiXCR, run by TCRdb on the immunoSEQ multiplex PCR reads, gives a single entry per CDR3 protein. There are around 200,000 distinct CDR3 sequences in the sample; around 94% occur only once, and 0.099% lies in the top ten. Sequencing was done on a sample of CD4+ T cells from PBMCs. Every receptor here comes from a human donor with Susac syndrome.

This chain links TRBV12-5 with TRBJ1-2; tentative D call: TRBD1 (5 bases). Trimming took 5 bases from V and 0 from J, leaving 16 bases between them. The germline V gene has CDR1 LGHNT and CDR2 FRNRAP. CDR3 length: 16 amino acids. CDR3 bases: TGTGCTAGTGGTCTTGCCACCGGGACGGCTAACTATGGCTACACCTTC. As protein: CASGLATGTANYGYTF.

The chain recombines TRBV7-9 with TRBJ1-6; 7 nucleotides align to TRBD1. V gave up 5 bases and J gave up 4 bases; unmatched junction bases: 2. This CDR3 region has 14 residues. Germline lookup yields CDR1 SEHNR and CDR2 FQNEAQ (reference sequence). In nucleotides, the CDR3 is TGTGCCAGCAGCCGGGACAGTTATAATTCACCCCTCCACTTT. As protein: CASSRDSYNSPLHF. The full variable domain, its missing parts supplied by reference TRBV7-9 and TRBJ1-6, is DTGVSQNPRHKITKRGQNVTFRCDPISEHNRLYWYRQTLGQGPEFLTYFQNEAQLEKSRLLSDRFSAERPKGSFSTLEIQRTEQGDSAMYLCASSRDSYNSPLHFGNGTRLTVT.

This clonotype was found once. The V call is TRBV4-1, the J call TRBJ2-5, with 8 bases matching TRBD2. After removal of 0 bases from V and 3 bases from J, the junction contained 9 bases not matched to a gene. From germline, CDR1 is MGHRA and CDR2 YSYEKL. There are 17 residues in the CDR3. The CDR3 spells CASSQDRSGAAKETQYF. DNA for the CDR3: TGCGCCAGCAGCCAAGATCGTAGCGGGGCGGCCAAAGAGACCCAGTACTTC.

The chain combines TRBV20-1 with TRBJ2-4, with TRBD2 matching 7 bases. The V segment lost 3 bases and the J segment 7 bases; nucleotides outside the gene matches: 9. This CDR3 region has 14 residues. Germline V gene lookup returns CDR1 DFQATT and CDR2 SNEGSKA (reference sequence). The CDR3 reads CSASGVGEGNIQYF. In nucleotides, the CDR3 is TGCAGTGCTAGTGGAGTGGGGGAGGGGAACATTCAGTACTTC.

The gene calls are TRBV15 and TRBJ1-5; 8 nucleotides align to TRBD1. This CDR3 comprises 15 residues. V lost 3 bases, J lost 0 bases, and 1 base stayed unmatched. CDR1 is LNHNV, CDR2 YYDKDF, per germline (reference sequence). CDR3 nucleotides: TGTGCCACCAGCAGGGGACAGGTTAGCAATCAGCCCCAGCATTTT. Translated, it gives CATSRGQVSNQPQHF. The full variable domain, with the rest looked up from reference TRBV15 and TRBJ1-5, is DAMVIQNPRYQVTQFGKPVTLSCSQTLNHNVMYWYQQKSSQAPKLLFHYYDKDFNNEADTPDNFQSRRPNTSFCFLDIRSPGLGDTAMYLCATSRGQVSNQPQHFGDGTRLSIL.

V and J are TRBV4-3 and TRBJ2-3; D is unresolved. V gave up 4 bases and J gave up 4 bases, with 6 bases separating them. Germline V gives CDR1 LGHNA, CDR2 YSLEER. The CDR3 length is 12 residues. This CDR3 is CASSPNPDTQYF. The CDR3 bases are TGCGCCAGCAGCCCCAACCCAGATACGCAGTATTTT.

CDR3 sequence: CASRETSGQREKLFF. In nucleotides, the CDR3 is TGTGCCAGCAGGGAAACCTCGGGACAGCGTGAAAAACTGTTTTTT. The chain recombines TRBV28 with TRBJ1-4, with 7 bases matching TRBD1. The CDR3 consists of 15 residues. Germline lookup yields CDR1 MDHEN and CDR2 SYDVKM. With 6 bases clipped from V and 7 bases from J, the junction kept 11 bases outside the gene matches.

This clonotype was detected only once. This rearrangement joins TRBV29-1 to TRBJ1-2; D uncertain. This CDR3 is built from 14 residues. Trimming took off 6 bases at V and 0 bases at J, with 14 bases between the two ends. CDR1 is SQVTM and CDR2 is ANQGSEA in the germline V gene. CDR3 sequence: CSVAATGANYGYTF. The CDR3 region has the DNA TGCAGCGTAGCCGCCACCGGAGCTAACTATGGCTACACCTTC. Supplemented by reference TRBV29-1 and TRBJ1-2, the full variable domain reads SAVISQKPSRDICQRGTSLTIQCQVDSQVTMMFWYRQQPGQSLTLIATANQGSEATYESGFVIDKFPISRPNLTFSTLTVSNMSPEDSSIYLCSVAATGANYGYTFGSGTRLTVV.

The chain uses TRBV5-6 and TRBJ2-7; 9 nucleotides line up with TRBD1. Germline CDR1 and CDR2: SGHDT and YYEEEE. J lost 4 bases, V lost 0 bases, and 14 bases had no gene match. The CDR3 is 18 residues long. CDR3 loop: CASSLALIPGQGRYEQYF. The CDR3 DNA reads TGTGCCAGCAGCTTGGCCCTAATACCGGGACAGGGAAGATACGAGCAGTACTTC.

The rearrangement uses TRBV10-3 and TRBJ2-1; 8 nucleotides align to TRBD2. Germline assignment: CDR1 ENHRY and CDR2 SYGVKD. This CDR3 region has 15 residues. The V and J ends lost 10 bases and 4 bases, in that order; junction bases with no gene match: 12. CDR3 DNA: TGTGCCACCTCCCCCCAGCGGGGGCTTTACAATGAGCAGTTCTTC. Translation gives CATSPQRGLYNEQFF.

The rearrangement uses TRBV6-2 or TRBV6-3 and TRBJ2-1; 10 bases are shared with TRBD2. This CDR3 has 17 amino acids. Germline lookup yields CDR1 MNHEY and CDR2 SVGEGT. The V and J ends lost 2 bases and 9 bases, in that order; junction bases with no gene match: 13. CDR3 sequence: CASSYDPRTSGIIEQFF. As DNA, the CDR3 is TGTGCCAGCAGTTACGACCCCCGTACTAGCGGGATAATTGAGCAGTTCTTC.

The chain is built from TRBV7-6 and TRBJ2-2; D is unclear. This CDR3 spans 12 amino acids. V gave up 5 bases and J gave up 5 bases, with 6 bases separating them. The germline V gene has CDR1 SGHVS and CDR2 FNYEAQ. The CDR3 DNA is TGTGCCAGCAGCCTCTTGACCGGGGAGCTGTTTTTT. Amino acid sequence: CASSLLTGELFF. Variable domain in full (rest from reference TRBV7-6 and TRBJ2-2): GAGVSQSPRYKVTKRGQDVALRCDPISGHVSLYWYRQALGQGPEFLTYFNYEAQQDKSGLPNDRFSAERPEGSISTLTIQRTEQRDSAMYRCASSLLTGELFFGEGSRLTVL.

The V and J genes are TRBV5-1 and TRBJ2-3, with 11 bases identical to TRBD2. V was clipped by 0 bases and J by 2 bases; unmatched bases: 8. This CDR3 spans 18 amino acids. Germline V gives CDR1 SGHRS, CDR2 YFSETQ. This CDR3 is CASSLEPSGGQNTDTQYF. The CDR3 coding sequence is TGCGCCAGCAGCTTGGAGCCTAGCGGGGGGCAAAACACAGATACGCAGTATTTT.

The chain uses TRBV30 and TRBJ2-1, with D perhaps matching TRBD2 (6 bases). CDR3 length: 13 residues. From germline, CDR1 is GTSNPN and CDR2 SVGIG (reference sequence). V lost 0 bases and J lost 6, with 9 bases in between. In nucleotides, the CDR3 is TGTGCCTGGAGTGTACGGGGGATCAATGAGCAGTTCTTC. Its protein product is CAWSVRGINEQFF.